This T cell receptor beta chain was sequenced during a study of T cell repertoires in cytomegalovirus infection. Overall study: CMV infection plus the matching HLA type was flagged by public TCR beta signatures.

This clonotype was counted at least ten times. The antigen is unknown. Findings and limits, study-wide: Identification of carriers of CMV plus the relevant HLA was performed using cumulative public TCR beta family frequency.

CDR3 length equals 14 residues. Germline CDR1 and CDR2: SGHVS and FQNEAQ. J lost 5 bases, V lost 6 bases, and 6 bases had no gene match. Each CDR3 protein is one row after TCRdb ran MiXCR on the reads. The sample comprises around 440,000 distinct CDR3 sequences, around 11% of which are singletons, and about 10% rests with the top ten. This clonotype originated in a human donor in good health (CMV status not recorded). Some clones in this sample may be carry-over from other donors' samples. Sequencing was performed on PBMCs. The chain combines TRBV7-8 with TRBJ2-7; TRBD1 aligns across 11 bases. This CDR3 reads CASRKDRGLHEQYF. The CDR3 DNA reads TGTGCCAGCAGAAAGGACAGGGGGCTTCACGAGCAGTACTTC.